Shown below are 20 T cell receptor beta chains from a single sample sequenced in a study of CD8 T cells in Susac syndrome. RNA, at roughly 0.45 to 1 ug, was reverse transcribed with random hexamers. TCRdb re-analysed the immunoSEQ multiplex PCR reads in MiXCR, keeping a single row per CDR3 protein. The sample lists some 300,000 distinct CDR3 sequences; about 91% were seen once. Sequencing was performed on CD8+ T cells from PBMCs. The receptors were sampled from a human donor with multiple sclerosis.

The chain couples TRBV13 to TRBJ2-5; 8 nucleotides match TRBD1. Germline V gives CDR1 PRHDT, CDR2 FYEKMQ (reference sequence). The J segment lost 3 bases and the V segment lost 6 bases, leaving 3 bases of the junction unmatched. The CDR3 is 13 amino acids. CDR3 residues: CASRGQAEETQYF. CDR3 DNA: TGTGCCAGCAGGGGACAGGCCGAAGAGACCCAGTACTTC. Full variable domain (outside the CDR3, taken from reference TRBV13 and TRBJ2-5): AAGVIQSPRHLIKEKRETATLKCYPIPRHDTVYWYQQGPGQDPQFLISFYEKMQSDKGSIPDRFSAQQFSDYHSELNMSSLELGDSALYFCASRGQAEETQYFGPGTRLLVL.

The rearrangement joins TRBV5-4 to TRBJ2-7; D perhaps matches TRBD1 (6 bases). The V end was cut by 0 bases, the J end by 5 bases, with 12 bases between. CDR1 and CDR2 from the germline V gene are SGHNT and YYREEE (reference sequence). This CDR3 is 14 amino acids long. The CDR3 sequence: CASSLVFPGDEQYF. The CDR3 DNA reads TGTGCCAGCAGCTTGGTCTTTCCAGGGGACGAGCAGTACTTC.

The chain joins TRBV19 to TRBJ2-3; TRBD1 matches at 8 bases. Germline CDR1 LNHDA, CDR2 SQIVND (reference sequence). V shed 5 bases, J shed 5 bases, and the junction held 6 bases outside the gene matches. This CDR3 contains 14 residues. The CDR3 nucleotides read TGTGCCAGTAGTTTCAGACAGGGGCAAGATACGCAGTATTTT. It codes for CASSFRQGQDTQYF.

The V and J genes are TRBV28 and TRBJ2-7, with a possible D match to TRBD1 (5 bases). Germline V gives CDR1 MDHEN, CDR2 SYDVKM. V lost 4 bases and J lost 3, with 19 bases in between. The CDR3 covers 16 residues. This CDR3 is CASSSYRLTGDYEQYF. The CDR3 nucleotides read TGTGCCAGCAGTTCATACCGGCTCACAGGAGACTACGAGCAGTACTTC. Together with reference TRBV28 and TRBJ2-7, the CDR3 gives the full variable domain: DVKVTQSSRYLVKRTGEKVFLECVQDMDHENMFWYRQDPGLGLRLIYFSYDVKMKEKGDIPEGYSVSREKKERFSLILESASTNQTSMYLCASSSYRLTGDYEQYFGPGTRLTVT.

J is TRBJ2-1 and V is TRBV9; 12 nucleotides match TRBD2. The V and J ends lost 3 bases and 7 bases, in that order; junction bases with no gene match: 5. Per germline, CDR1 SGDLS and CDR2 YYNGEE. This CDR3 has 15 residues. CDR3 coding DNA: TGTGCCAGCAGCGCCCGACTAGCGGGAGAAAATGAGCAGTTCTTC. It codes for CASSARLAGENEQFF.

The chain recombines TRBV20-1 with TRBJ2-5, with D possibly TRBD2 on 6 matching bases. With 0 bases removed from V and 3 bases from J, the gap between germline ends came to 23 bases. The germline CDR1 and CDR2 sequences are DFQATT and SNEGSKA (reference sequence). This CDR3 is 18 amino acids long. In DNA form, the CDR3 reads TGCAGTGCTAGAGATTGGGGCGGGATGGGTCGGTGGGAAGAGACCCAGTACTTC. Protein: CSARDWGGMGRWEETQYF.

The chain joins TRBV7-9 to TRBJ2-1; TRBD2 agrees at 12 bases. The germline gives CDR1 SEHNR, CDR2 FQNEAQ (reference sequence). V was pared by 4 bases and J by 5 bases, with 15 bases of the junction left unmatched. The CDR3 is made up of 19 amino acids. DNA of the CDR3: TGTGCCAGCAGCTCACTCGCGGGGCTAGCGGGAGGGCGGGACAATGAGCAGTTCTTC. Translated: CASSSLAGLAGGRDNEQFF.

The gene calls are TRBV27 and TRBJ2-2, with D tentatively TRBD2 (6 bases). With 5 bases removed from V and 2 bases from J, the gap between germline ends came to 9 bases. CDR1 and CDR2 from the germline V gene are MNHEY and SMNVEV (reference sequence). This CDR3 contains 14 residues. The CDR3 here is CASSAGPNTGELFF. CDR3 DNA: TGTGCCAGCAGTGCGGGACCTAACACCGGGGAGCTGTTTTTT.

This chain links TRBV27 with TRBJ2-7; D not certain. CDR3 length equals 13 residues. V gave up 0 bases and J gave up 6 bases, with 9 bases separating them. From germline, CDR1 is MNHEY and CDR2 SMNVEV (reference sequence). CDR3 in DNA: TGTGCCAGCAGTTTATCTCGTGGGCCCGAGCAGTACTTC. It yields the protein CASSLSRGPEQYF.

The chain has TRBV5-1 and TRBJ2-7, with 8 bases lining up with TRBD1. The junction had 17 bases not matched to a gene; V was cut back by 4 bases and J by 5 bases. Germline V lookup: CDR1 SGHRS, CDR2 YFSETQ. This CDR3 spans 17 amino acids. The CDR3 DNA reads as TGCGCCAGCAGCCTGGGGGTTCCGACAGGGGTCTTCCACGAGCAGTACTTC. Translating gives CASSLGVPTGVFHEQYF.

This clonotype occurred a few times. The chain carries TRBV4-1 and TRBJ1-5; D is undetermined. V was clipped by 1 base and J by 9 bases, with 4 bases between them. CDR3 length equals 11 residues. Germline CDR1 MGHRA, CDR2 YSYEKL. DNA for the CDR3: TGCGCCAGCAGCCAAGGGGGGCCCCAGCATTTT. Amino acid sequence: CASSQGGPQHF.

The table lists this clonotype with a few counts. The chain joins TRBV10-3 to TRBJ2-7, with 8 bases that match TRBD1. Unmatched junction bases numbered 4, after V lost 2 bases and J lost 7 bases. The CDR3 extends over 13 amino acids. Looked up from germline, CDR1 is ENHRY and CDR2 is SYGVKD. DNA of the CDR3: TGTGCCATCAGTGAGGGACAGGGATGGGAGCAGTACTTC. Protein sequence: CAISEGQGWEQYF.

The genes are TRBV7-9 and TRBJ2-7; 7 nucleotides agree with TRBD2. From germline, CDR1 is SEHNR and CDR2 FQNEAQ (reference sequence). This CDR3 has 15 residues. V lost 7 bases and J lost 3; bases outside the gene matches: 12. The CDR3 bases are TGTGCCAGCACCCCAACTAGCGTCAGGTACTACGAGCAGTACTTC. Amino acid sequence: CASTPTSVRYYEQYF.

The V call is TRBV24-1, the J call TRBJ1-5; possibly TRBD1 for D (5 bases). V was clipped by 0 bases and J by 2 bases, with 13 bases between them. The CDR3 length is 17 residues. Germline loops: CDR1 KGHDR, CDR2 SFDVKD. Here the CDR3 reads CATSDLFPDSGNQPQHF. In nucleotides, the CDR3 is TGTGCCACCAGTGATTTGTTCCCCGACAGCGGCAATCAGCCCCAGCATTTT.

The V call is TRBV2, the J call TRBJ1-1; no definite D call. This CDR3 has 12 amino acids. Germline loops: CDR1 SNHLY, CDR2 FYNNEI. V lost 8 bases and J lost 0, with 7 bases in between. CDR3: CASGSLNTEAFF. CDR3 nucleotides: TGTGCCAGCGGCAGCCTGAACACTGAAGCTTTCTTT.

J is TRBJ2-1 and V is TRBV29-1; D may be TRBD2 (7 bases). CDR3 length equals 15 residues. CDR1 and CDR2 (germline): SQVTM, ANQGSEA. V lost 4 bases to trimming and J lost 4 bases, with 17 bases between them. The DNA of the CDR3 is TGCAGCGTTGTTACGGCGGGGGCCCCTTACAATGAGCAGTTCTTC. This gives the protein CSVVTAGAPYNEQFF.

The chain uses TRBV6-4 and TRBJ2-1, with D possibly matching TRBD1 (6 bases). Trimming pared 6 bases from V and 8 bases from J, leaving 17 bases between. CDR3 size: 14 residues. The germline V gene has CDR1 MRHNA and CDR2 SNTAGT. The CDR3 spells CASSRGRDTDEQFF. The CDR3 DNA reads TGTGCCAGCAGCAGGGGCAGGGATACGGATGAGCAGTTCTTC.

The gene calls are TRBV6-2 or TRBV6-3 and TRBJ2-5, with D possibly TRBD1 on 8 matching bases. Germline V gene sequence: CDR1 MNHEY, CDR2 SVGEGT. V shed 6 bases and J shed 6 bases, with 38 bases lying between them. The CDR3 is 21 amino acids. CDR3 loop: CASRPGGTGPETGPGVKTQYF. The CDR3 region has the DNA TGTGCCAGCAGACCCGGGGGGACAGGCCCGGAAACGGGCCCGGGGGTAAAGACCCAGTACTTC.

The V gene is TRBV9, the J gene TRBJ2-1, with TRBD2 as a possible D gene (5 bases). Germline CDR1 SGDLS, CDR2 YYNGEE. CDR3 size: 14 residues. V was cut by 3 bases and J by 6 bases, with 13 bases left in between. This chain's CDR3 is CASSERRTANEQFF. DNA for the CDR3: TGTGCCAGCAGCGAACGCCGGACTGCCAATGAGCAGTTCTTC. Filled out from reference TRBV9 and TRBJ2-1, the complete variable domain reads DSGVTQTPKHLITATGQRVTLRCSPRSGDLSVYWYQQSLDQGLQFLIQYYNGEERAKGNILERFSAQQFPDLHSELNLSSLELGDSALYFCASSERRTANEQFFGPGTRLTVL.

This chain links TRBV23-1 with TRBJ2-7, with D possibly matching TRBD1 (7 bases). TRBV23-1 is an ORF, with its function uncertain. The CDR3 sequence is 13 residues long. Trimming shortened V by 4 bases and J by 4 bases, and 11 bases separated the two germline ends. CDR3 sequence reads: CASSRQGGYEQYF. Written as DNA, the CDR3 is TGCGCCAGCAGTCGACAGGGAGGTTACGAGCAGTACTTC.